This T cell receptor (beta chain) comes out of a study of blood T cell repertoires in COVID-19. Study overall: Sample material is recorded as cDNA or gDNA derived from T cells, B-cell-depleted T cells, or PBMCs.

With 8 bases clipped from V and 6 bases from J, the junction kept 20 bases outside the gene matches. This CDR3 has 16 amino acids. Per the germline V gene, CDR1 is SQVTM and CDR2 is ANQGSEA. Authors' analysis steps: Nucleated cell counts were estimated from reference gene primer amplification. Sequencing was performed with immunoSEQ multiplex PCR; in TCRdb, only in-frame clones are kept and a portion is missing. The DNA was the basis for D and trimming; V, J and clone size are from that table. The sample yields about 110,000 clones, less than 75% seen once. Sequenced input: peripheral blood. J is TRBJ2-7 and V is TRBV29-1; 9 bases are a match to TRBD2. The origin of this receptor is a woman aged 35 to 49 with acute or convalescent COVID-19. In nucleotides, the CDR3 is TGCAGCTCGGGCGGTTTTTGGCGCGGGGGGGCGGGCGAGCAGTACTTC. This translates into CSSGGFWRGGAGEQYF.